The sample holds one count of the clone carrying this T cell receptor beta chain. The target antigen is unknown. The CDR3 extends over 13 amino acids. The V gene's germline CDR1 is SGHNT and CDR2 YYREEE (reference sequence). Trimming pared 2 bases from V and 2 bases from J, leaving 7 bases between. With ipilimumab providing CTLA-4 blockade, focal radiation was administered to patients who had chemo-refractory metastatic non-small-cell lung cancer. This record belongs to a study of radiotherapy plus CTLA-4 blockade in lung cancer. Study-level background: In around 19% of patients, objective responses were seen; roughly 30% had disease control.

The table came from immunoSEQ multiplex PCR; TCRdb's copy has only in-frame clones and leaves some out. There are roughly 73,000 clones in the sample; more than 75% occur only once, and 40% to 45% lies in the top ten. Study outcomes and limitations: There was expansion of tumor-derived TCR clones in blood after radiotherapy plus ipilimumab. Early clone dynamics of blood T cells, plus interferon-beta, reportedly predicted response best.

The input for sequencing was peripheral blood, taken from a patient treated with radiotherapy plus ipilimumab. This receptor was taken from a human donor with non-small cell lung cancer that progressed on radiotherapy plus ipilimumab. J is TRBJ2-5 and V is TRBV5-4; D unclear. The CDR3 DNA reads as TGTGCCAGCAGCTTTGGCGGACAAGAGACCCAGTACTTC. It is translated as CASSFGGQETQYF.